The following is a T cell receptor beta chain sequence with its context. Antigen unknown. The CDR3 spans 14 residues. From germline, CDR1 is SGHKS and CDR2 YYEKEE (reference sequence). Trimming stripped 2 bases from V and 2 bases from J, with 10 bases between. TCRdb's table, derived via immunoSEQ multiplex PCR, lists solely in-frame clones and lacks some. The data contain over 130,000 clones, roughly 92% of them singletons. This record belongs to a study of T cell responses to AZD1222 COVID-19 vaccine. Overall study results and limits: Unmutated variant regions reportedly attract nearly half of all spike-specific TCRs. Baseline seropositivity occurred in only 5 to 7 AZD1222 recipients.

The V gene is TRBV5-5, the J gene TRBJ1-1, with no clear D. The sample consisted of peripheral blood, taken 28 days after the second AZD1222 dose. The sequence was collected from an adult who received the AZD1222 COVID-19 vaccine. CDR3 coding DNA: TGTGCCAGCAGCTTAAGGCCTGCCAACACTGAAGCTTTCTTT. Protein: CASSLRPANTEAFF.